The 15 T cell receptor beta chains in this list originate from one sample, sequenced in a study of cytomegalovirus exposure and HLA in healthy donors. The PCR contained 60 Vbeta and 13 Jbeta primers. Generated by immunoSEQ multiplex PCR, the TCRdb table keeps only in-frame clones and is missing some. The sample has roughly 160,000 clones; roughly nine tenths are singletons. The sample comprised PBMCs. The receptor source for this set is a woman aged 25 to 45 in good health and CMV-seronegative.

The chain couples TRBV11-3 to TRBJ2-1, with 10 nucleotides matching TRBD2. CDR3 length: 19 amino acids. Germline values: CDR1 SGHNT, CDR2 YENEEA. The trim removed 1 base at V and 1 base at J, leaving 10 bases unmatched. CDR3 loop: CASSLGLWSGGASYNEQFF. CDR3 coding DNA: TGTGCCAGCAGCTTAGGATTATGGAGCGGGGGGGCTTCCTACAATGAGCAGTTCTTC.

In the case of this clone: Compared with germline, one end of the junction differs, possibly owing to a read error. The chain recombines TRBV5-4 with TRBJ2-1, with a weak D call TRBD1 (6 bases). CDR3 length: 16 residues. Germline V CDR1 and CDR2: SGHNT, YYREEE (reference sequence). The CDR3 reads CASSTAGTPSYNVQFF. The CDR3 DNA is TGTGCCAGCAGCACCGCCGGGACACCATCCTACAATGTGCAGTTCTTC.

The chain has TRBV5-1 and TRBJ1-2, with D possibly being TRBD1 (6 bases). V dropped 0 bases and J dropped 3 bases, with 9 bases sitting between them. The CDR3 sequence is 14 residues long. Germline V gives CDR1 SGHRS, CDR2 YFSETQ. The CDR3, as DNA: TGCGCCAGCAGCTTGGACAGGGCGTACTATGGCTACACCTTC. Translation gives CASSLDRAYYGYTF.

The chain employs TRBV5-4 and TRBJ1-4; 8 nucleotides match TRBD1. Germline V gene sequence: CDR1 SGHNT, CDR2 YYREEE (reference sequence). With 4 bases clipped from V and 2 bases from J, the junction kept 7 bases outside the gene matches. The CDR3 runs 16 residues. The CDR3 is CASSPPDRATNEKLFF. The CDR3, as DNA: TGTGCCAGCAGCCCACCGGACAGGGCTACTAATGAAAAACTGTTTTTT.

V and J are TRBV4-3 and TRBJ1-6, with 8 nucleotides matching TRBD1. The CDR3 has 17 residues. V lost 1 base to trimming and J lost 6 bases; unmatched junction nucleotides: 8. Germline V gene lookup returns CDR1 LGHNA and CDR2 YSLEER. CDR3 DNA: TGCGCCAGCAGCCAAGTTCGACAGGGGATCGGTAATTCACCCCTCCACTTT. Translation: CASSQVRQGIGNSPLHF.

This clone was seen only a few times. This sequence joins TRBV6-5 and TRBJ1-5, with no clear D. Germline CDR1 and CDR2: MNHEY and SVGAGI. V was pared by 3 bases and J by 3 bases, with 9 bases between. This CDR3 contains 14 residues. CDR3 sequence reads: CASSYRGPNQPQHF. DNA for the CDR3: TGTGCCAGCAGTTATCGCGGGCCCAATCAGCCCCAGCATTTT.

This chain links TRBV5-1 with TRBJ1-1; possibly TRBD1 for D (6 bases). In germline, CDR1 is SGHRS, CDR2 YFSETQ. There are 13 residues in the CDR3. V lost 0 bases and J 7 bases, leaving 10 bases between the germline ends. The CDR3 DNA follows: TGCGCCAGCAGCTTGGTCCAGGGGAGTGAAGCTTTCTTT. Translated, it gives CASSLVQGSEAFF.

The chain carries TRBV19 and TRBJ1-2; D may be TRBD1 (6 bases). There are 14 residues in the CDR3. CDR1 and CDR2 from the germline V gene are LNHDA and SQIVND (reference sequence). The V end was cut by 1 base, the J end by 8 bases, with 14 bases between. CDR3 DNA sequence: TGTGCCAGTAGTATAGTCGGACAGCTAACCGGCTACACCTTC. Protein product: CASSIVGQLTGYTF.

V gene TRBV15 combines with J gene TRBJ1-4, with 7 bases aligning to TRBD1. The germline CDR1 and CDR2 sequences are LNHNV and YYDKDF (reference sequence). After removal of 1 base from V and 5 bases from J, the junction contained 7 bases not matched to a gene. The CDR3 loop spans 16 amino acids. The CDR3 DNA follows: TGTGCCACCAGCAGAGGCGGCAGGGACAGAAATGAAAAACTGTTTTTT. This translates into CATSRGGRDRNEKLFF.

The table lists this clone with a few counts. This rearrangement joins TRBV10-3 to TRBJ1-1; a weak D match, TRBD1 (5 bases). Trimming took 4 bases from V and 1 from J, leaving 13 bases between them. This CDR3 region has 15 residues. CDR1 and CDR2 (germline): ENHRY, SYGVKD. CDR3: CAISASNGGNTEAFF. The DNA of the CDR3 is TGTGCCATCAGTGCTTCAAACGGGGGGAACACTGAAGCTTTCTTT.

This CDR3 is CASRSSGGDNEQFF. CDR3 in DNA: TGTGCCAGCAGGTCTAGCGGGGGGGACAATGAGCAGTTCTTC. V gene TRBV7-2 combines with J gene TRBJ2-1; 12 bases agree with TRBD2. Looked up from germline, CDR1 is SGHTA and CDR2 is FQGNSA. The ends lost 6 bases at V and 5 bases at J; junction bases unmatched: 2. The CDR3 has 14 residues.

The chain couples TRBV11-3 to TRBJ1-6; D gene ambiguous. Per germline, CDR1 SGHNT and CDR2 YENEEA. Trimming pared 0 bases from V and 5 bases from J, leaving 8 bases between. CDR3 length: 15 amino acids. The CDR3 spells CASSLDHGNNSPLHF. DNA of the CDR3: TGTGCCAGCAGCTTAGATCACGGTAATAATTCACCCCTCCACTTT.

This chain uses TRBV27 with TRBJ2-3; D may be TRBD2 (6 bases). The CDR3 covers 17 residues. The V gene's germline CDR1 is MNHEY and CDR2 SMNVEV (reference sequence). Trimming removed 5 bases at V and 4 bases at J, with 22 bases between. In DNA, the CDR3 is TGTGCCAGCAGTCACCTCGGACTGCGGGATTTCGCAGATACGCAGTATTTT. Protein sequence: CASSHLGLRDFADTQYF.

Turning to this clone: Other nucleotide sequences from this sample produce the same CDR3. The rearrangement links TRBV5-1 to TRBJ1-6; possible D gene TRBD1, 5 bases. Germline CDR1 and CDR2: SGHRS and YFSETQ. This CDR3 has 17 amino acids. The V end was cut by 4 bases, the J end by 2 bases, with 16 bases between. CDR3: CASSRTPGTTYNSPLHF. CDR3 sequence (DNA): TGCGCCAGCAGCCGGACCCCAGGGACTACCTATAATTCACCCCTCCACTTT.

The chain combines TRBV5-6 with TRBJ1-6, with D tentatively TRBD1 (6 bases). The CDR3 covers 14 residues. The V gene's germline CDR1 is SGHDT and CDR2 YYEEEE. V was cut by 4 bases and J by 6 bases, with 11 bases left in between. CDR3 in amino acids: CASSLDSSNSPLHF. In nucleotides, the CDR3 is TGTGCCAGCAGCCTGGACAGTTCTAATTCACCCCTCCACTTT. The full variable domain, completed using reference TRBV5-6 and TRBJ1-6, is DAGVTQSPTHLIKTRGQQVTLRCSPKSGHDTVSWYQQALGQGPQFIFQYYEEEERQRGNFPDRFSGHQFPNYSSELNVNALLLGDSALYLCASSLDSSNSPLHFGNGTRLTVT.